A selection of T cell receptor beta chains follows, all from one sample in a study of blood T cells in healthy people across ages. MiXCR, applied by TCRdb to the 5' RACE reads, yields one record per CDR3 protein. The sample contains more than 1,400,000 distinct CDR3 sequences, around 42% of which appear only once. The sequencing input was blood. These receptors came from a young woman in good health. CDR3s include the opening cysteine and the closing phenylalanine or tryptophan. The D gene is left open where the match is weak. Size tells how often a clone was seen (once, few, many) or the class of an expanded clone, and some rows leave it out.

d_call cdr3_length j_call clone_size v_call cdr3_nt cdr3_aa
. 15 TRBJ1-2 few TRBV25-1 TGTGCCAGCAGTGAATACCCCCAGGGAGGCTATGGCTACACCTTC CASSEYPQGGYGYTF
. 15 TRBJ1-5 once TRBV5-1 TGCGCCAGCAGCTTGGAGGGGCAGCCACATCAGCCCCAGCATTTT CASSLEGQPHQPQHF
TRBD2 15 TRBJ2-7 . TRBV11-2 TGTGCCAGCGCTTGGGGTGGGAGGGAGTTCGACGAGCAGTACTTC CASAWGGREFDEQYF
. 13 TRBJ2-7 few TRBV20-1 TGCAGTGCTGGCCCGGGTCGATCCTACGAGCAGTACTTC CSAGPGRSYEQYF
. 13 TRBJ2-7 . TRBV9 TGTGCCAGCAGCGTAGACAGATCCTACGAGCAGTACTTC CASSVDRSYEQYF
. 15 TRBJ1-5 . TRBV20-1 TGCAGTGCTAGGAACATACAGGGAGGAAATCAGCCCCAGCATTTT CSARNIQGGNQPQHF
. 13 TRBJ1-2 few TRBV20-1 TGCACTTTGAAGGGGGACGGATCTATGGACTACACCTTC CTLKGDGSMDYTF
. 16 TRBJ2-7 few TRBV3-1 TGTGCCAGCAGCCCAGGGATGGGGGGATACTCCTACGAGCAGTACTTC CASSPGMGGYSYEQYF
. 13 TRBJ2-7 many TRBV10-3 TGTGCCATCGGAAAGGGTACCTTCTACGAGCAGTACTTC CAIGKGTFYEQYF
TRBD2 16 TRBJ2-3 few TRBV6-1 TGTGCCAGCAGTGAACTGGTAGCGGGTAACACAGATACGCAGTATTTT CASSELVAGNTDTQYF
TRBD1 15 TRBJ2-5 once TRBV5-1 TGCGCCAGCAGAAAGATCACCGGGACAGGGGAGACCCAGTACTTC CASRKITGTGETQYF
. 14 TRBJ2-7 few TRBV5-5 TGTGCCAGCAGCGACGGGGGACAGCTCTACGAGCAGTACTTC CASSDGGQLYEQYF
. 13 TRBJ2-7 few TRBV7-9 TGTGCCAGCAGCTTGCTCTCCACATACGAGCAGTACTTC CASSLLSTYEQYF
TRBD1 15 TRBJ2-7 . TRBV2 TGTGCCGGGTGGGATAGAGGGGGCGTATTAAACGAGCAGTACTTC CAGWDRGGVLNEQYF
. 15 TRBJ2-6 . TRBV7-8 TGTGCCAGCAGCTTCCATAAATCTGGGGCCAACGTCCTGACTTTC CASSFHKSGANVLTF
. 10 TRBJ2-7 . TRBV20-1 TGCAGTGCTAGTTCTGTACTCGTGTACTTC CSASSVLVYF
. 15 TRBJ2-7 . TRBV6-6 TGTGCCACCTGGGGGGACCCCCTTCGCTCCTACGAGCAGTACTTC CATWGDPLRSYEQYF
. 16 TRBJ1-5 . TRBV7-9 TGTGCCAGCAGCTTTGCGAGGACGGGGGGCAATCAGCCCCAGCATTTT CASSFARTGGNQPQHF
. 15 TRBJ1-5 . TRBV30 TGTGCCTGGAGTGTACGGGGGGAAAGCAATCAGCCCCAGCATTTT CAWSVRGESNQPQHF
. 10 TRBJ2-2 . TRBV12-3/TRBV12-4 TGTGCCACCCAGACCGGGGAGCTGTTTTTT CATQTGELFF
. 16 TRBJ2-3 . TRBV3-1 TGTGCCAGCAGCCAAGCCGGACAGACTAGCACAGATACGCAGTATTTT CASSQAGQTSTDTQYF
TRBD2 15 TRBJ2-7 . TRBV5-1 TGCGCCAGCAGCTCATCTAGCGGGAGGGACTACGAGCAGTACTTC CASSSSSGRDYEQYF
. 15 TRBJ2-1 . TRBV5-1 TGCGCCAGCAGCTTGGGCGGGGCCGAGGGCAATGAGCAGTTCTTC CASSLGGAEGNEQFF
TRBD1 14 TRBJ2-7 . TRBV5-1 TGCGCCAGCAGCTTGGAGGGACAGAACAATGAGCAGTACTTC CASSLEGQNNEQYF